This T cell receptor beta chain stems from a study of identical twins. Study-wide results and limits: Insertions ran lower in abundant cord blood beta clonotypes, though not in memory repertoires.

This clonotype has at least ten counts. Its target is unknown. The CDR3 runs to 16 residues. V lost 4 bases, J lost 4 bases, and 12 bases stayed unmatched. Per germline, CDR1 SGHAT and CDR2 FQNNGV. TCRdb analysed the 5' RACE reads with MiXCR anew, one entry per CDR3 protein. In the table there are fewer than 650,000 distinct CDR3 sequences, 9.6% of which are singletons. This sample was also put to use in a study of yellow fever vaccine responses in identical twins.

Source material: PBMCs. The gene calls are TRBV11-2 and TRBJ2-7; 8 bases fit TRBD1. This TCR was sampled from a woman between 18 and 29 years old in good health. The CDR3 DNA reads as TGTGCCAGCAGCTCCTTTCCCCGGACAGGGTTTTACGAGCAGTACTTC. It is translated as CASSSFPRTGFYEQYF.